This T cell receptor beta chain emerged from a study of CD8+ T cells in alopecia areata. Points on this clone: The antigen is undetermined.

Germline assignment: CDR1 MNHEY and CDR2 SVGAGI. CDR3 length: 15 residues. The ends were cut back, 2 bases at V and 2 bases at J, with 12 bases in the middle. Overall study findings and caveats: While tofacitinib was given, many expanded lesional clones persisted in scalp and blood. Clonality was higher in lesional than normal scalp, especially in alopecia totalis/universalis.

Reverse transcription of extracted RNA yielded cDNA, which provided the sequencing template. Clones were sequenced by immunoSEQ multiplex PCR, and TCRdb holds only the in-frame ones, with some missing. The table records 170,000 or so clones, around half of them present only once. Stated treatment: oral pan-JAK inhibitor, 5-10 mg twice daily. V gene TRBV6-5 combines with J gene TRBJ1-2; D gene uncertain. This clonotype was obtained from a human donor with alopecia areata. Specimen: CD8+ T cells sorted from blood, collected at week 24, from a patient treated with tofacitinib. The CDR3, as DNA: TGTGCCAGCAGTTACACCCCGACCGTAAACTATGGCTACACCTTC. This translates into CASSYTPTVNYGYTF.